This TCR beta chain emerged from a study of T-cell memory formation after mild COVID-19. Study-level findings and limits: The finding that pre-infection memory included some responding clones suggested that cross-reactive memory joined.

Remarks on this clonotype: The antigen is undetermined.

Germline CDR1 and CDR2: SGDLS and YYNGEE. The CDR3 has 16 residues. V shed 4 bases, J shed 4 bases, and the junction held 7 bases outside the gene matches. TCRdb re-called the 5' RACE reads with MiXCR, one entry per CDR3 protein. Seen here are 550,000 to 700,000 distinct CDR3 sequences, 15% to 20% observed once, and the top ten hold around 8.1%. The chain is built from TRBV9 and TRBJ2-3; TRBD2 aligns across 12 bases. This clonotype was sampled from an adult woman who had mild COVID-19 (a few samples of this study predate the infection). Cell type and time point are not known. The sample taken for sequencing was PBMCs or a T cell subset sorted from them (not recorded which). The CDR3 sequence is CASSYLAGGGADTQYF. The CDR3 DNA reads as TGTGCCAGCAGCTATCTAGCGGGAGGGGGTGCAGATACGCAGTATTTT.